A selection of T cell receptor beta chains follows, all from one sample in a study of shared clonotypes between healthy human individuals. The table came from immunoSEQ multiplex PCR; TCRdb's copy has only in-frame clones and leaves some out. Of 2 million to 2.5 million clones listed, approximately 94% were seen once; the top ten hold around 1.1%. Sequenced: naive CD8+ T cells sorted from blood. These TCRs come from a man between 18 and 29 years old in good health. Each CDR3 is given without its conserved first and last residue. Each record gives: V gene, CDR3 protein.

v_call: TRBV6-5; cdr3_aa: ASSPTGGNTEAF
v_call: TRBV6-5; cdr3_aa: ASSYLEGMNTEAF
v_call: TRBV4-1; cdr3_aa: ASSQDGSGGAGDTQY
v_call: TRBV5-6; cdr3_aa: ASSQTEGLGYT
v_call: TRBV4-1; cdr3_aa: ASSFSGSVGNEQF
v_call: TRBV7-9; cdr3_aa: ASSFFPNGLFLETQY
v_call: TRBV27; cdr3_aa: ASAPGTGNYEQY
v_call: TRBV30; cdr3_aa: AWSGGGVPIYEQY
v_call: TRBV6-1; cdr3_aa: ASRDSGVFEQY
v_call: TRBV4-1; cdr3_aa: ASSQGMYGYT
v_call: TRBV13; cdr3_aa: ASSTQGWGYEQY
v_call: TRBV7-2; cdr3_aa: ASSLGGRFDEQY
v_call: TRBV13; cdr3_aa: ASSRTSDTQY
v_call: TRBV5-6; cdr3_aa: ASSLVGSGDTQY
v_call: TRBV2; cdr3_aa: ASSETGTGINYGYT
v_call: TRBV19; cdr3_aa: ASQGGNEQY
v_call: TRBV9; cdr3_aa: ASSVLRALYGYT
v_call: TRBV27; cdr3_aa: ASSFLQSANVLT
v_call: TRBV2; cdr3_aa: ASSTGPNSYEQY
v_call: TRBV28; cdr3_aa: ASRPDWSYEQY
v_call: TRBV2; cdr3_aa: ASSPDLNGVYEQY
v_call: TRBV2; cdr3_aa: ASSEMNEQF